These 23 T cell receptor beta chains were sequenced from one sample in a study of shared clonotypes between healthy human individuals. Sequenced by immunoSEQ multiplex PCR; TCRdb stores in-frame clones only, minus some. The table includes 2.5 million or so clones, approximately 94% detected once. Sequencing was performed on naive CD4+ T cells sorted from blood. Subset specified: CD45RA+ positively selected. The receptors were sampled from a man between 18 and 35 years old in good health.

V and J are TRBV18 and TRBJ2-4, with 7 bases identical to TRBD1. The ends lost 1 base at V and 8 bases at J; junction bases unmatched: 5. Looked up from germline, CDR1 is KGHSH and CDR2 is LQKENI. The CDR3 spans 14 residues. CDR3 sequence: CASSPLGQKDIQYF. The CDR3 DNA sequence: TGTGCCAGCTCACCACTGGGACAGAAGGACATTCAGTACTTC.

The V call is TRBV10-3, the J call TRBJ1-5; weak D call: TRBD1 (6 bases). Germline CDR1 and CDR2: ENHRY and SYGVKD. This CDR3 is built from 14 residues. Deletions cut 0 bases from V and 7 bases from J, with 10 bases between. The CDR3 DNA reads TGTGCCATCAGTGAGTCAACGGGGGCACAGCCCCAGCATTTT. Translating it yields CAISESTGAQPQHF.

The chain uses TRBV5-4 and TRBJ2-2; D uncertain. Looked up from germline, CDR1 is SGHNT and CDR2 is YYREEE (reference sequence). The V gene lost 2 bases and the J gene lost 5 bases, with 13 bases spanning the gap. This CDR3 has 15 residues. The CDR3 is CASSFGAEPTGELFF. The CDR3 bases are TGTGCCAGCAGCTTCGGAGCCGAGCCGACCGGGGAGCTGTTTTTT.

Only one count was recorded for this clone. The V and J genes are TRBV7-6 and TRBJ1-5, with 7 bases fitting TRBD1. The CDR3 totals 15 residues. The germline V gene encodes CDR1 SGHVS and CDR2 FNYEAQ. Germline trimming cut 4 bases from V and 5 bases from J; bases unmatched to any gene: 8. DNA for the CDR3: TGTGCCAGCAGCTGGGGTTCACAGGGGTATCAGCCCCAGCATTTT. Translating gives CASSWGSQGYQPQHF.

This clone was counted a single time. The CDR3 loop is CASSRVAGSGELFF. For the CDR3, the DNA is TGCGCCAGCAGCCGGGTGGCAGGGTCCGGGGAGCTGTTTTTT. J is TRBJ2-2 and V is TRBV5-1; D is perhaps TRBD1 (5 bases). Germline V gene lookup returns CDR1 SGHRS and CDR2 YFSETQ. Trimming pared 4 bases from V and 6 bases from J, leaving 13 bases between. The CDR3 loop spans 14 amino acids.

This chain joins TRBV18 and TRBJ2-1; D ambiguous. The CDR3 spans 13 residues. The V gene's germline CDR1 is KGHSH and CDR2 LQKENI. The V end lost 4 bases, the J end lost 4 bases, and 8 bases lay between the germline ends. The CDR3 region has the DNA TGTGCCAGCTCACTGGAGAGATACAATGAGCAGTTCTTC. Protein sequence: CASSLERYNEQFF.

V and J are TRBV28 and TRBJ2-7; 10 bases line up with TRBD1. With 5 bases clipped from V and 4 bases from J, the junction kept 11 bases outside the gene matches. The CDR3 runs 16 residues. Germline V gives CDR1 MDHEN, CDR2 SYDVKM. CDR3 region: CASSTQGDRGLYEQYF. As DNA, the CDR3 is TGTGCCAGCAGTACCCAAGGGGACAGGGGACTGTACGAGCAGTACTTC.

In this sample, this clone turned up once. This rearrangement joins TRBV5-8 to TRBJ2-1, with D possibly being TRBD1 or TRBD2 (5 bases each). Looked up from germline, CDR1 is SGHTS and CDR2 is YDEGEE. V lost 4 bases, J lost 1 base, and 9 bases lay in between. This CDR3 region has 14 residues. The CDR3 coding sequence is TGTGCCAGCAGCCCGGGGCGTTCCTACAATGAGCAGTTCTTC. This codes for CASSPGRSYNEQFF.

The chain links TRBV7-9 to TRBJ2-5; 7 bases agree with TRBD2. V trimming: 5 bases; J trimming: 4 bases; junction bases outside the gene matches: 10. Germline assignment: CDR1 SEHNR and CDR2 FQNEAQ (reference sequence). This CDR3 is built from 15 residues. The CDR3 loop is CASSAGRGIGETQYF. The CDR3 DNA reads TGTGCCAGCAGCGCGGGGAGGGGTATTGGAGAGACCCAGTACTTC. Using reference TRBV7-9 and TRBJ2-5 for the parts outside the CDR3, the full variable domain is DTGVSQNPRHKITKRGQNVTFRCDPISEHNRLYWYRQTLGQGPEFLTYFQNEAQLEKSRLLSDRFSAERPKGSFSTLEIQRTEQGDSAMYLCASSAGRGIGETQYFGPGTRLLVL.

This sequence joins TRBV18 and TRBJ1-5; 7 nucleotides match TRBD1. This CDR3 has 14 residues. Per the germline V gene, CDR1 is KGHSH and CDR2 is LQKENI. Trimming removed 5 bases from V and 6 bases from J; junction bases left unmatched: 7. The CDR3 sequence: CASSSQGVGQPQHF. The CDR3 DNA follows: TGTGCCAGCTCATCGCAGGGGGTGGGTCAGCCCCAGCATTTT.

As to this clone: The sample holds other DNA sequences that translate to the same CDR3. The genes are TRBV7-9 and TRBJ2-2; no clear D. Germline CDR1 and CDR2: SEHNR and FQNEAQ (reference sequence). The ends were cut back, 3 bases at V and 2 bases at J, with 10 bases in the middle. The CDR3 length is 15 residues. This CDR3 reads CASSLGGVNTGELFF. CDR3 DNA: TGTGCCAGCAGCTTGGGCGGAGTTAACACCGGGGAGCTGTTTTTT.

This sequence joins TRBV5-6 and TRBJ2-1; D unresolved. Looked up from germline, CDR1 is SGHDT and CDR2 is YYEEEE. There are 15 residues in the CDR3. V was cut by 3 bases and J by 0 bases, with 10 bases left in between. The CDR3 region is CASSSDTSSYNEQFF. The CDR3, as DNA: TGTGCCAGCAGCTCCGACACGAGCTCCTACAATGAGCAGTTCTTC.

The chain recombines TRBV2 with TRBJ2-3; D may be TRBD1 (6 bases). V was clipped by 4 bases and J by 0 bases, with 11 bases between them. This CDR3 has 15 amino acids. In germline, CDR1 is SNHLY, CDR2 FYNNEI. For the CDR3, the DNA is TGTGCCAGCAGTGCGCAACAGGGTAGCACAGATACGCAGTATTTT. As protein: CASSAQQGSTDTQYF.

This chain uses TRBV6-6 with TRBJ2-1, with 10 bases lining up with TRBD2. The V gene end was trimmed by 7 bases and the J gene end by 9 bases; junction bases not matched to a gene: 15. Germline CDR1 reads MNHNY; CDR2 reads SVGAGI (reference sequence). The CDR3 length is 16 residues. CDR3 amino acids: CASTPRGLAQLGEQFF. CDR3 nucleotide sequence: TGTGCCAGCACTCCAAGGGGACTAGCGCAGTTAGGTGAGCAGTTCTTC.

This clone has a single count. The V gene is TRBV11-2, the J gene TRBJ2-2; 8 bases match TRBD2. Germline assignment: CDR1 SGHAT and CDR2 FQNNGV. The junction had 2 bases not matched to a gene; V was cut back by 4 bases and J by 7 bases. CDR3 size: 13 residues. CDR3 residues: CASSSGGIGELFF. The DNA of the CDR3 is TGTGCCAGCAGCTCGGGGGGGATCGGGGAGCTGTTTTTT.

This rearrangement joins TRBV19 to TRBJ2-7, with D unclear. The length of the CDR3 is 15 residues. V was shortened by 4 bases and J by 1 base, with 14 bases between the two germline ends. Germline CDR1 is LNHDA and CDR2 is SQIVND (reference sequence). The CDR3 loop is CASSTLDGLSYEQYF. The CDR3 nucleotides read TGTGCCAGTAGTACCTTGGACGGATTGTCCTACGAGCAGTACTTC.

V and J are TRBV4-2 and TRBJ1-1; no reliable D call. Trimming shortened V by 3 bases and J by 0 bases, and 5 bases separated the two germline ends. Germline V gene data show CDR1 as LGHNA and CDR2 as YNFKEQ. The CDR3 runs 13 residues. The DNA of the CDR3 is TGTGCCAGCAGCCACCGGATGAACACTGAAGCTTTCTTT. It encodes CASSHRMNTEAFF.

The CDR3 loop is CASSLFRGAGYGYTF. CDR3 DNA: TGTGCCAGCAGCTTATTTCGGGGGGCCGGCTATGGCTACACCTTC. This sequence joins TRBV11-2 and TRBJ1-2; a possible D gene is TRBD1 (6 bases). Germline assignment: CDR1 SGHAT and CDR2 FQNNGV. Trimming pared 2 bases from V and 4 bases from J, leaving 14 bases between. The CDR3 runs 15 residues.

The sample holds a few counts of this clone. V gene TRBV30 combines with J gene TRBJ1-1, with D perhaps TRBD1 (5 bases). The CDR3 contains 14 residues. Trimming cost V 4 bases and J 6 bases, with 18 bases left between them. CDR1 is GTSNPN, CDR2 SVGIG, per germline (reference sequence). In nucleotides, the CDR3 is TGTGCCTGGACGGGGACGGGGAAAGGGGCTGAAGCTTTCTTT. It codes for CAWTGTGKGAEAFF.

This chain uses TRBV10-3 with TRBJ2-2; D is unclear. The V and J ends lost 6 bases and 0 bases respectively, with 14 bases between them. Germline-derived CDR1 and CDR2 are ENHRY and SYGVKD. CDR3 length equals 16 residues. The CDR3 nucleotides read TGTGCCATCAGAAAACTGACGGAATCGAACACCGGGGAGCTGTTTTTT. It specifies CAIRKLTESNTGELFF.

This clone appeared a single time. The chain joins TRBV2 to TRBJ2-3; D is perhaps TRBD1 (6 bases). The CDR3 contains 16 residues. Germline V gives CDR1 SNHLY, CDR2 FYNNEI. Between the trimmed V and J ends, which lost 2 bases and 3 bases, there was a span of 15 bases. DNA of the CDR3: TGTGCCAGCAGTGAATTACAGGGTATTGTAACAGATACGCAGTATTTT. The encoded protein is CASSELQGIVTDTQYF.

The DNA for the CDR3 is TGTGCCAGCTCACCACAGGGCACGGGAGTGGCCTACGAGCAGTACTTC. It translates to CASSPQGTGVAYEQYF. The chain is built from TRBV18 and TRBJ2-7, with D possibly matching TRBD2 (6 bases). V was pared by 1 base and J by 2 bases, with 15 bases between. This CDR3 has 16 residues. Germline-derived CDR1 and CDR2 are KGHSH and LQKENI.

J is TRBJ2-5 and V is TRBV19, with 9 bases fitting TRBD1. The better agreement between TRBJ2-7 and the DNA end casts doubt on the J call. The length of the CDR3 is 14 residues. Germline V gene sequence: CDR1 LNHDA, CDR2 SQIVND (reference sequence). CDR3 loop: CASSIPGQGYEQYF. DNA of the CDR3: TGTGCCAGTAGTATCCCGGGACAGGGCTACGAGCAGTACTTC.